Below, one T cell receptor beta chain is given with its context. Germline CDR1 is SGHNT and CDR2 is YYREEE (reference sequence). Between the trimmed V and J ends, which lost 3 bases and 6 bases, there was a span of 12 bases. The CDR3 loop spans 13 amino acids. The table came from immunoSEQ multiplex PCR; TCRdb's copy has only in-frame clones and leaves some out. The table has about 150,000 clones, approximately 89% seen once; the top ten hold over 9.5%. These data come from a study of blood T cell repertoires in COVID-19. This clonotype was obtained from a man in his fifties or sixties with active or convalescent COVID-19. The specimen sequenced was peripheral blood. The chain carries TRBV5-4 and TRBJ1-1, with D possibly TRBD1 on 5 matching bases. CDR3 amino acids: CASSWGGGSEAFF. The DNA of the CDR3 is TGTGCCAGCAGCTGGGGGGGAGGGTCTGAAGCTTTCTTT.